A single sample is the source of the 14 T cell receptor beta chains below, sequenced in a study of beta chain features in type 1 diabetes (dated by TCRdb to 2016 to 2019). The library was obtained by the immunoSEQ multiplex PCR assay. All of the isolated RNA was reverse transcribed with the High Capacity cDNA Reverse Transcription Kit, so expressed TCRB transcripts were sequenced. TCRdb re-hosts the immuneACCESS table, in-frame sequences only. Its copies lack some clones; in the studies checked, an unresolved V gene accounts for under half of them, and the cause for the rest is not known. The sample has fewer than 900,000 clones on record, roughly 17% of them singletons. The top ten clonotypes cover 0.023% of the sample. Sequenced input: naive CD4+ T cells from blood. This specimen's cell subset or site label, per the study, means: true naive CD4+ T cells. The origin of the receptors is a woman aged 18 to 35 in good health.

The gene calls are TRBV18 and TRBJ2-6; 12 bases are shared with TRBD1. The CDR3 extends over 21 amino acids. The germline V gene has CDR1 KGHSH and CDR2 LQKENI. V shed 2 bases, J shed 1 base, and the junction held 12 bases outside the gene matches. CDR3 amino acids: CASSPSLLRDRGLSGANVLTF. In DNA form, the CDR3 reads TGTGCCAGCTCACCATCGTTATTGCGGGACAGGGGGCTTTCTGGGGCCAACGTCCTGACTTTC.

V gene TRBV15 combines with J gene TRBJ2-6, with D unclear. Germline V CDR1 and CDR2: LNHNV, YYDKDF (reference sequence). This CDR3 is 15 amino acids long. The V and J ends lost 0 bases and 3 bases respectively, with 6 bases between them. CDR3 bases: TGTGCCACCAGCAGAGAAGGGCATGGGGCCAACGTCCTGACTTTC. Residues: CATSREGHGANVLTF.

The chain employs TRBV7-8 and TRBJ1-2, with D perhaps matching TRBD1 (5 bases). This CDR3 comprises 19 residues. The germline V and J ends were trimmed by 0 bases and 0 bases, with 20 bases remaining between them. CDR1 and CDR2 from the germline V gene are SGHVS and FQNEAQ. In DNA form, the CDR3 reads TGTGCCAGCAGCTTAGCGAGGATACATCGGGGCACCCCTAACTATGGCTACACCTTC. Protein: CASSLARIHRGTPNYGYTF. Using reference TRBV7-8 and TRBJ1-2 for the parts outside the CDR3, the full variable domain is GAGVSQSPRYKVAKRGQDVALRCDPISGHVSLFWYQQALGQGPEFLTYFQNEAQLDKSGLPSDRFFAERPEGSVSTLKIQRTQQEDSAVYLCASSLARIHRGTPNYGYTFGSGTRLTVV.

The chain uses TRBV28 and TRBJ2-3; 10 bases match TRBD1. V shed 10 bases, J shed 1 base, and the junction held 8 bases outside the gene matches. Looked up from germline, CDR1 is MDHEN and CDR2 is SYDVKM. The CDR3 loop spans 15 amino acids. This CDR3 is CATLKGTGGTDTQYF. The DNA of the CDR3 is TGTGCCACCTTAAAAGGGACAGGGGGCACAGATACGCAGTATTTT. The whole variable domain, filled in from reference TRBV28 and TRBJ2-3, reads DVKVTQSSRYLVKRTGEKVFLECVQDMDHENMFWYRQDPGLGLRLIYFSYDVKMKEKGDIPEGYSVSREKKERFSLILESASTNQTSMYLCATLKGTGGTDTQYFGPGTRLTVL.

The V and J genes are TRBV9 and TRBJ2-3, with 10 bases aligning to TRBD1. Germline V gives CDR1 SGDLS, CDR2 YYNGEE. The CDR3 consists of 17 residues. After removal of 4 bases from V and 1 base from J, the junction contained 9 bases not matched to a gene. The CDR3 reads CASSLRGQGSGTDTQYF. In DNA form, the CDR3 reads TGTGCCAGCAGCCTTAGGGGACAGGGGTCGGGCACAGATACGCAGTATTTT.

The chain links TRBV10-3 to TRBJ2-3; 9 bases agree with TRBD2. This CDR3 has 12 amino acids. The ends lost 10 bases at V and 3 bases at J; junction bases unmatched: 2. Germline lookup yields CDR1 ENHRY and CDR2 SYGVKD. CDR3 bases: TGTGCCACTAGCGGGACAACAGATACGCAGTATTTT. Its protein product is CATSGTTDTQYF.

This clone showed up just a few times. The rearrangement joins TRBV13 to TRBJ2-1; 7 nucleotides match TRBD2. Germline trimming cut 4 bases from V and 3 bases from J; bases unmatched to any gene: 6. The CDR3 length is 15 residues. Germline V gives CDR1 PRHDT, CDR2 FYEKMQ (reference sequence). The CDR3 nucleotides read TGTGCCAGCAGCTCCTCTAGCGGTTACTACAATGAGCAGTTCTTC. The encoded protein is CASSSSSGYYNEQFF.

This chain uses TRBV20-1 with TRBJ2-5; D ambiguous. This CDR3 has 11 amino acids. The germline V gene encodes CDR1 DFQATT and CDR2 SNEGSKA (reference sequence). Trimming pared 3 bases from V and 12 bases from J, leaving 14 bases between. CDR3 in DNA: TGCAGTGCTAGCTTCAACCTGTTGGAGTACTTC. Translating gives CSASFNLLEYF.

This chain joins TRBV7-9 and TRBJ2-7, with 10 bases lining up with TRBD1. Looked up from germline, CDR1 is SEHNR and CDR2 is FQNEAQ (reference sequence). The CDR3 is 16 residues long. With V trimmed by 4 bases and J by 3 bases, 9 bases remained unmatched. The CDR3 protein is CASSSRPGQGFYEQYF. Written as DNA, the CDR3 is TGTGCCAGCAGCTCTAGGCCGGGACAGGGGTTCTACGAGCAGTACTTC. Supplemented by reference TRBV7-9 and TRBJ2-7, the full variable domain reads DTGVSQNPRHKITKRGQNVTFRCDPISEHNRLYWYRQTLGQGPEFLTYFQNEAQLEKSRLLSDRFSAERPKGSFSTLEIQRTEQGDSAMYLCASSSRPGQGFYEQYFGPGTRLTVT.

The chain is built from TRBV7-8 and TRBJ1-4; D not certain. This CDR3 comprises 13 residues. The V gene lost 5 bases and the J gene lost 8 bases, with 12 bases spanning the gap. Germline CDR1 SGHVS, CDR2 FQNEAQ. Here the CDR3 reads CASSLEIREKLFF. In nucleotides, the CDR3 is TGTGCCAGCAGCCTCGAAATTCGGGAAAAACTGTTTTTT.

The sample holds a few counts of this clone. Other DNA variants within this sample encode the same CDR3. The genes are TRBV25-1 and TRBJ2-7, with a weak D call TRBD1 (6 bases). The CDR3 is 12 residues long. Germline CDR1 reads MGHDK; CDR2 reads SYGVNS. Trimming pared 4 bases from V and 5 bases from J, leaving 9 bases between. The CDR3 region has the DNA TGTGCCAGCAGTGTACAGGGTCACGAGCAGTACTTC. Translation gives CASSVQGHEQYF.

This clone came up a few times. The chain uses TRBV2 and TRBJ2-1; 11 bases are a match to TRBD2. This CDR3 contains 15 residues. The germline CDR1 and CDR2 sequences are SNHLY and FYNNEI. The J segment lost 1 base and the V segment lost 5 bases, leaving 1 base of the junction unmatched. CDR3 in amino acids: CASSWTSGSYNEQFF. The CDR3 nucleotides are TGTGCCAGCAGTTGGACTAGCGGGTCCTACAATGAGCAGTTCTTC.

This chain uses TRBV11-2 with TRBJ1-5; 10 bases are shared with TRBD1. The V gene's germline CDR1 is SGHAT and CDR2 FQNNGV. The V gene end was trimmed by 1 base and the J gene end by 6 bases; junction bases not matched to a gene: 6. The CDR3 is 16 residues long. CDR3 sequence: CASSLGGTGVGQPQHF. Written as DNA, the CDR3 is TGTGCCAGCAGCTTAGGTGGGACAGGGGTCGGTCAGCCCCAGCATTTT.

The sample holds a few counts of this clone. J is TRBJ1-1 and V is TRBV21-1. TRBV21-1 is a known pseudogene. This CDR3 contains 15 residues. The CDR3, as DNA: TGTGCCAGCAGCAACCCTGGGGGGGTCGGTACTGAAGCTTTCTTT. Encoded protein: CASSNPGGVGTEAFF.